Listed below are T cell receptor beta chains from one sample, sequenced in a study of T cells in Graves' hyperthyroidism and ophthalmopathy. In TCRdb, the multiplex PCR reads were re-called with MiXCR into one record per CDR3 protein. The sample records about 640,000 distinct CDR3 sequences, around 13% being singletons. Material for sequencing was blood. The receptors stem from a woman aged 45-59 years with Graves' ophthalmopathy. The CDR3 runs from the conserved cysteine through the conserved F or W. A D gene is named only where the DNA matches it firmly. Rows give clone size only sometimes, using once, few, many, or a class for an expanded clone.

D,J,V,size,CDR3,DNA
TRBD2,TRBJ2-7,TRBV20-1,.,CSAQPPSGSPRLEQYF,TGCAGTGCCCAACCTCCTAGCGGGAGCCCCCGACTCGAGCAGTACTTC
.,TRBJ2-1,TRBV20-1,few,CSASSPVGLNNEQFF,TGCAGTGCTAGCTCTCCAGTAGGACTAAACAATGAGCAGTTCTTC
.,TRBJ2-7,TRBV29-1,.,CSAADNSYEQYF,TGCAGCGCCGCTGACAACTCCTACGAGCAGTACTTC
.,TRBJ2-2,TRBV20-1,.,CSARIGQPNTGELFF,TGCAGTGCTAGAATCGGACAGCCGAACACCGGGGAGCTGTTTTTT
TRBD2,TRBJ2-1,TRBV3-1,many,CASSQDGTSGGYNEQFF,TGTGCCAGCAGCCAAGATGGGACTAGCGGGGGTTACAATGAGCAGTTCTTC
.,TRBJ2-7,TRBV7-9,few,CASSLDWGQYF,TGTGCCAGCAGCTTGGACTGGGGGCAGTACTTC
.,TRBJ2-3,TRBV28,many,CATLELRGRTDTQYF,TGTGCCACCCTCGAATTAAGGGGACGCACAGATACGCAGTATTTT
.,TRBJ2-7,TRBV3-2,many,CASSPGTSGKSSYEQYF,TGTGCCAGCAGCCCTGGGACTAGCGGGAAGAGCTCCTACGAGCAGTACTTC
.,TRBJ2-5,TRBV7-2,many,CASSLAPLLGRETQYF,TGTGCCAGCAGCTTAGCCCCCCTGCTTGGGCGGGAGACCCAGTACTTC
.,TRBJ2-7,TRBV6-1,.,CASINPGTLEQYF,TGTGCCAGCATCAACCCCGGGACGCTCGAGCAGTACTTC
.,TRBJ2-1,TRBV14,.,CASSQLQRMTSYNEQFF,TGTGCCAGCAGCCAATTACAACGGATGACCTCCTACAATGAGCAGTTCTTC
TRBD2,TRBJ2-7,TRBV20-1,.,CSAREGSGRNEQYF,TGCAGTGCTAGAGAAGGTAGCGGGAGGAACGAGCAGTACTTC
TRBD1,TRBJ1-6,TRBV20-1,many,CSAVGDRVNSPLHF,TGCAGTGCCGTCGGGGACAGGGTTAATTCACCCCTCCACTTT
TRBD1,TRBJ2-7,TRBV10-3,.,CAILPDRENEQYF,TGTGCCATTCTGCCGGACAGGGAAAACGAGCAGTACTTC
TRBD1,TRBJ2-7,TRBV27,many,CASSLSAPGQGGYEQYF,TGTGCCAGCAGTTTATCGGCCCCGGGACAGGGGGGGTACGAGCAGTACTTC
.,TRBJ1-3,TRBV29-1,.,CSVDPRSGNTIYF,TGCAGCGTTGATCCTCGCTCTGGAAACACCATATATTTT
.,TRBJ1-3,TRBV28,.,CASSVQGGFGNTIYF,TGTGCCAGCAGTGTACAGGGAGGATTTGGAAACACCATATATTTT
.,TRBJ2-7,TRBV7-9,many,CASSSPGQSYEQYF,TGTGCCAGCAGCTCACCAGGACAGTCCTACGAGCAGTACTTC
TRBD1,TRBJ2-5,TRBV20-1,.,CSAPADRGTGVLKTQYF,TGCAGTGCACCTGCGGATAGAGGGACAGGGGTATTGAAGACCCAGTACTTC
TRBD1,TRBJ1-6,TRBV4-3,few,CASSQNRGFPLHF,TGCGCCAGCAGCCAAAACAGGGGCTTCCCCCTCCACTTT
TRBD1,TRBJ1-1,TRBV5-1,few,CASLGTGGSEAFF,TGCGCCAGCCTAGGGACAGGGGGTAGTGAAGCTTTCTTT
TRBD2,TRBJ2-2,TRBV12-3/TRBV12-4,many,CASSGTTSMELFF,TGTGCCAGCAGCGGAACGACTAGCATGGAGCTGTTTTTT
TRBD2,TRBJ2-2,TRBV28,many,CASRSAGGGTGELFF,TGTGCCAGCAGGAGTGCGGGAGGAGGAACCGGGGAGCTGTTTTTT
.,TRBJ2-3,TRBV20-1,many,CSARTNTDTQYF,TGCAGTGCCCGGACCAACACAGATACGCAGTATTTT
.,TRBJ1-6,TRBV5-1,few,CASSLDRESSPLHF,TGCGCCAGCAGCTTGGATCGGGAAAGTTCACCCCTCCACTTT
.,TRBJ1-1,TRBV28,.,CASSLLGGAGETEAFF,TGTGCCAGCAGCCTGCTAGGGGGGGCAGGGGAGACTGAAGCTTTCTTT
TRBD1,TRBJ1-2,TRBV20-1,many,CSAGPDRESYGYTF,TGCAGTGCTGGCCCGGACAGGGAGTCCTATGGCTACACCTTC